This entry is about one T cell receptor (beta chain). The data were taken from a study of blood T cell repertoires in COVID-19. This CDR3 is built from 18 residues. Germline assignment: CDR1 SGDLS and CDR2 YYNGEE. V was trimmed by 0 bases and J by 7 bases, leaving 22 bases between them. As handled by the study authors: Amplification of reference gene primers was used by the study to estimate nucleated cell counts. Sequencing used immunoSEQ multiplex PCR; TCRdb keeps in-frame clones, though not all of them. That table gives V, J and clone size, and the DNA gave D and trimming. The data show some 48,000 clones, with about 88% seen just once and 15% to 20% held by the top ten.

The clonotype originates from a man in his 70s with active COVID-19. Specimen: peripheral blood. This chain connects TRBV9 to TRBJ1-4; D not resolved. CDR3 loop: CASSVGAGTGGDGEKLFF. CDR3 DNA: TGTGCCAGCAGCGTAGGAGCGGGAACGGGCGGTGATGGTGAAAAACTGTTTTTT.